Following are 23 T cell receptor beta chains from one sample sequenced in a study of blood T cell repertoires in COVID-19. TCRdb keeps only in-frame clones here, not all; method: immunoSEQ multiplex PCR. The profile shows 90,000 to 120,000 clones, approximately 85% of them singletons. The specimen sequenced was peripheral blood. The receptors shown here come from a woman aged 60-75 years with acute or convalescent COVID-19.

This clone was seen a few times. This chain connects TRBV29-1 to TRBJ2-5, with 10 bases matching TRBD2. CDR3 length equals 12 residues. The V and J ends lost 4 bases and 5 bases, in that order; junction bases with no gene match: 1. Germline CDR1 SQVTM, CDR2 ANQGSEA. Here the CDR3 DNA reads TGCAGCGTTGCTAGCGGGAGTGAGACCCAGTACTTC. This sequence encodes CSVASGSETQYF.

The chain is built from TRBV28 and TRBJ2-7, with 10 bases identical to TRBD2. V shed 7 bases and J 6 bases; nucleotides not matched to a gene: 3. This CDR3 region has 12 residues. Germline V gene data show CDR1 as MDHEN and CDR2 as SYDVKM. The DNA of the CDR3 is TGTGCCAGCAAACTAGCGGGACTCGAGCAGTACTTC. Translation: CASKLAGLEQYF.

The chain employs TRBV6-6 and TRBJ1-1, with D hard to call. The germline gives CDR1 MNHNY, CDR2 SVGAGI (reference sequence). The CDR3 has 15 amino acids. Trimming removed 5 bases from V and 4 bases from J, with 17 bases in between. CDR3 region: CASSLALPPATEAFF. CDR3 nucleotide sequence: TGTGCCAGCAGTCTAGCTCTCCCCCCGGCCACTGAAGCTTTCTTT.

V gene TRBV19 combines with J gene TRBJ2-3; D is uncertain. V was shortened by 3 bases and J by 1 base, with 11 bases between the two germline ends. The germline CDR1 and CDR2 sequences are LNHDA and SQIVND (reference sequence). The CDR3 has 15 amino acids. CDR3 loop: CASSMRRGRTDTQYF. CDR3 nucleotides: TGTGCCAGTAGTATGAGGCGCGGTCGCACAGATACGCAGTATTTT.

The V and J genes are TRBV6-5 and TRBJ1-5; D not certain. The germline gives CDR1 MNHEY, CDR2 SVGAGI. V gave up 5 bases and J gave up 7 bases, with 15 bases separating them. The CDR3 runs to 14 residues. The CDR3 coding sequence is TGTGCCAGCAGTCCAGCAGGTTCAGGCCAGCCCCAGCATTTT. Translation: CASSPAGSGQPQHF.

V gene TRBV6-5 combines with J gene TRBJ1-2, with 10 bases identical to TRBD1. The CDR3 has 14 residues. Trimming removed 5 bases from V and 4 bases from J; junction bases left unmatched: 4. CDR1 is MNHEY and CDR2 is SVGAGI in the germline V gene. This CDR3 reads CASSQGQGSYGYTF. Written as DNA, the CDR3 is TGTGCCAGCAGTCAGGGACAGGGGTCCTATGGCTACACCTTC.

The gene calls are TRBV28 and TRBJ2-6, with 8 bases that match TRBD1. This CDR3 is 15 amino acids long. Losses at the gene ends were 9 bases for V and 3 bases for J; bases not matched to a gene: 7. CDR1 MDHEN and CDR2 SYDVKM come from the germline V gene. The CDR3 region is CASAGQAFGANVLTF. CDR3 nucleotides: TGTGCCAGTGCGGGACAGGCATTTGGGGCCAACGTCCTGACTTTC.

This clone appeared a single time. This chain uses TRBV7-9 with TRBJ1-2, with TRBD1 as a possible D gene (6 bases). V was clipped by 1 base and J by 7 bases, with 10 bases between them. The CDR3 contains 13 residues. The germline V gene encodes CDR1 SEHNR and CDR2 FQNEAQ (reference sequence). CDR3 sequence (DNA): TGTGCCAGCAGCTTAGTTGCAGGGGCTGGCTACACCTTC. Translation: CASSLVAGAGYTF.

This chain links TRBV24-1 with TRBJ2-3; weak D call: TRBD2 (6 bases). From germline, CDR1 is KGHDR and CDR2 SFDVKD. The CDR3 is 13 residues long. The ends were cut back, 5 bases at V and 4 bases at J, with 9 bases in the middle. CDR3 bases: TGTGCCACCAGTGTCGGGAGCCCAGATACGCAGTATTTT. This gives the protein CATSVGSPDTQYF.

The chain employs TRBV25-1 and TRBJ2-7, with 8 bases aligning to TRBD1. The junction had 8 bases not matched to a gene; V was cut back by 6 bases and J by 7 bases. Germline CDR1 MGHDK, CDR2 SYGVNS. CDR3 length: 13 residues. CDR3 DNA: TGTGCCAGCAGGCAGACAGGGGTGGGAGAGCAGTACTTC. This sequence encodes CASRQTGVGEQYF.

The chain couples TRBV7-2 to TRBJ1-2, with D possibly being TRBD1 (6 bases). Germline lookup yields CDR1 SGHTA and CDR2 FQGNSA. The CDR3 runs 14 residues. Trimming pared 2 bases from V and 7 bases from J, leaving 14 bases between. CDR3 region: CASSLSGDVGGYTF. CDR3 nucleotide sequence: TGTGCCAGCAGCTTATCAGGGGATGTTGGTGGCTACACCTTC.

This chain links TRBV19 with TRBJ2-5; 9 bases match TRBD1. The V gene's germline CDR1 is LNHDA and CDR2 SQIVND (reference sequence). V dropped 6 bases and J dropped 5; count of bases not matched to a gene: 13. The CDR3 loop spans 16 amino acids. Here the CDR3 reads CASSPTGTGRGETQYF. For the CDR3, the DNA is TGTGCCAGTAGCCCTACCGGGACAGGGCGTGGGGAGACCCAGTACTTC. The full variable domain, in which reference TRBV19 and TRBJ2-5 provide the parts outside the CDR3, is DGGITQSPKYLFRKEGQNVTLSCEQNLNHDAMYWYRQDPGQGLRLIYYSQIVNDFQKGDIAEGYSVSREKKESFPLTVTSAQKNPTAFYLCASSPTGTGRGETQYFGPGTRLLVL.

This rearrangement joins TRBV27 to TRBJ2-3; D possibly corresponds to TRBD1 (6 bases). The CDR3 sequence is 16 residues long. CDR1 is MNHEY and CDR2 is SMNVEV in the germline V gene (reference sequence). Trimming cost V 5 bases and J 2 bases, with 17 bases left between them. CDR3 sequence reads: CASSRFRDTTTDTQYF. The CDR3 nucleotides are TGTGCCAGCAGTCGATTCCGGGACACTACCACAGATACGCAGTATTTT.

The gene calls are TRBV19 and TRBJ1-2; 8 bases fit TRBD1. The CDR3 sequence is 16 residues long. V lost 5 bases, J lost 8 bases, and 16 bases stayed unmatched. Germline CDR1 LNHDA, CDR2 SQIVND (reference sequence). The DNA for the CDR3 is TGTGCCAGTAGTCCCCCAAACCCCCGGACAGGGTACGGCTACACCTTC. This translates into CASSPPNPRTGYGYTF. Full variable domain (missing parts from reference TRBV19 and TRBJ1-2): DGGITQSPKYLFRKEGQNVTLSCEQNLNHDAMYWYRQDPGQGLRLIYYSQIVNDFQKGDIAEGYSVSREKKESFPLTVTSAQKNPTAFYLCASSPPNPRTGYGYTFGSGTRLTVV.

The CDR3 reads CASSDRQGALGEQYV. CDR3 coding DNA: TGTGCCAGCAGTGACCGACAGGGAGCCCTGGGCGAGCAGTACGTC. The chain carries TRBV6-2 or TRBV6-3 and TRBJ2-7, with TRBD1 matching 7 bases. Trimming took 5 bases from V and 6 from J; bases not matched to a gene: 13. Germline assignment: CDR1 MNHEY and CDR2 SVGEGT. The CDR3 covers 15 residues.

V gene TRBV5-5 combines with J gene TRBJ2-7; no definite D call. Germline V gene data show CDR1 as SGHKS and CDR2 as YYEKEE (reference sequence). The V gene lost 3 bases and the J gene lost 2 bases, with 12 bases spanning the gap. This CDR3 region has 14 residues. CDR3 residues: CASSSLSFTYEQYF. DNA for the CDR3: TGTGCCAGCAGCTCCCTAAGTTTCACCTACGAGCAGTACTTC.

V and J are TRBV9 and TRBJ2-7; 7 bases are shared with TRBD1. After removal of 3 bases from V and 7 bases from J, the junction contained 4 bases not matched to a gene. The CDR3 has 12 amino acids. Germline V lookup: CDR1 SGDLS, CDR2 YYNGEE. This chain's CDR3 is CASSGQGSEQYF. The CDR3 DNA is TGTGCCAGCAGCGGACAGGGCTCAGAGCAGTACTTC.

This chain uses TRBV9 with TRBJ1-3; 7 nucleotides agree with TRBD1. CDR1 and CDR2 (germline): SGDLS, YYNGEE. The J segment lost 3 bases and the V segment lost 4 bases, leaving 7 bases of the junction unmatched. The CDR3 runs 15 residues. This CDR3 reads CASSSSGTDGNTIYF. For the CDR3, the DNA is TGTGCCAGCAGCTCCTCCGGGACAGATGGAAACACCATATATTTT. Full variable domain (missing parts from reference TRBV9 and TRBJ1-3): DSGVTQTPKHLITATGQRVTLRCSPRSGDLSVYWYQQSLDQGLQFLIQYYNGEERAKGNILERFSAQQFPDLHSELNLSSLELGDSALYFCASSSSGTDGNTIYFGEGSWLTVV.

This sequence joins TRBV18 and TRBJ1-6; D not resolved. The germline V and J ends were trimmed by 6 bases and 7 bases, with 7 bases remaining between them. The CDR3 runs to 12 residues. Germline-derived CDR1 and CDR2 are KGHSH and LQKENI. DNA for the CDR3: TGTGCCAGCTCCCAGGAAAATTCACCCCTCCACTTT. Protein: CASSQENSPLHF.

V is TRBV2 and J is TRBJ2-3; maybe TRBD2 (5 bases). Trimming took off 10 bases at V and 0 bases at J, with 11 bases between the two ends. Germline CDR1 and CDR2: SNHLY and FYNNEI. CDR3 length equals 13 residues. CDR3 residues: CATIARSTDTQYF. The DNA of the CDR3 is TGTGCCACCATAGCGCGTAGCACAGATACGCAGTATTTT.

J is TRBJ2-7 and V is TRBV4-1; 10 nucleotides match TRBD1. Per the germline V gene, CDR1 is MGHRA and CDR2 is YSYEKL. The length of the CDR3 is 15 residues. J lost 9 bases, V lost 0 bases, and 8 bases had no gene match. The CDR3 nucleotides are TGCGCCAGCAGCCAAGATATGGGGACAGGGGCCAGGCAGTACTTC. Translating gives CASSQDMGTGARQYF.

The chain links TRBV19 to TRBJ1-6; 8 bases are a match to TRBD1. V lost 5 bases and J lost 8; bases outside the gene matches: 8. Germline CDR1 reads LNHDA; CDR2 reads SQIVND (reference sequence). The CDR3 totals 15 residues. The CDR3 nucleotides read TGTGCCAGTAGTGCCACCGGGACAGGTGATTCACCCCTCCACTTT. It is translated as CASSATGTGDSPLHF.

This sequence joins TRBV25-1 and TRBJ1-6, with TRBD1 matching 7 bases. This CDR3 has 14 amino acids. The J segment lost 8 bases and the V segment lost 6 bases, leaving 7 bases of the junction unmatched. CDR1 and CDR2 from the germline V gene are MGHDK and SYGVNS. CDR3 protein: CASRTGYGDSPLHF. CDR3 nucleotide sequence: TGTGCCAGCAGGACAGGGTATGGGGATTCACCCCTCCACTTT.